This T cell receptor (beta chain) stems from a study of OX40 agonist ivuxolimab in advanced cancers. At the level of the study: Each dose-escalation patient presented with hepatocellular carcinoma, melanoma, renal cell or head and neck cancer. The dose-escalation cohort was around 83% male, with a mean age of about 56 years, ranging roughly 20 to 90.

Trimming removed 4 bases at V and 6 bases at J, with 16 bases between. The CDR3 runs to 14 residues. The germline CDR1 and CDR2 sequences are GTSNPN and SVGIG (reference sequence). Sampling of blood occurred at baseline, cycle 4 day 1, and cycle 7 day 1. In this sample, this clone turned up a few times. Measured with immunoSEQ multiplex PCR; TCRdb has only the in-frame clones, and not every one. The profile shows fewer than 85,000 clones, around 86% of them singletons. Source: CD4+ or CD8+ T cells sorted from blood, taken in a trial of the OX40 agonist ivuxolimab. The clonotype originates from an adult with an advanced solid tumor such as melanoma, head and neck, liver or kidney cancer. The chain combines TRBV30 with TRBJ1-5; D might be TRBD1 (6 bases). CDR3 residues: CAWKARGRSQPQHF. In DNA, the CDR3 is TGTGCCTGGAAAGCCAGGGGAAGAAGTCAGCCCCAGCATTTT.